These 30 T cell receptor beta chains were sequenced from one sample in a study of cytomegalovirus exposure and HLA in healthy donors. Amplification used 60 Vbeta primers and 13 Jbeta primers. Only in-frame clones appear in the TCRdb table, and some are missing; sequencing was by immunoSEQ multiplex PCR. The data hold around 170,000 clones, with approximately 82% observed a single time. What was sequenced was PBMCs. These receptors all stem from a male donor in good health and CMV-seronegative.

V is TRBV5-4 and J is TRBJ2-4; 15 bases match TRBD2. The germline gives CDR1 SGHNT, CDR2 YYREEE (reference sequence). There are 18 residues in the CDR3. V trimming: 4 bases; J trimming: 4 bases; junction bases outside the gene matches: 9. The CDR3 loop is CASSPSAGTSGGKNIQYF. In nucleotides, the CDR3 is TGTGCCAGCAGCCCCAGCGCCGGGACTAGCGGGGGGAAAAACATTCAGTACTTC.

Details on this clone: A junction end diverges from the germline sequence, so it may reflect a read error. The V and J genes are TRBV7-7 and TRBJ2-5; possibly TRBD1 for D (6 bases). From germline, CDR1 is SSHAT and CDR2 FNYEAQ (reference sequence). The CDR3 runs to 15 residues. The DNA of the CDR3 is TGTGCTAGCAGCCTATCCGGGACATTACAAGAGACCCAGTACTTC. Amino acids: CASSLSGTLQETQYF.

In this sample, this clone turned up once. The chain combines TRBV28 with TRBJ1-2, with D perhaps TRBD1 (5 bases). V was pared by 3 bases and J by 7 bases, with 15 bases between. The CDR3 runs 14 residues. Per germline, CDR1 MDHEN and CDR2 SYDVKM. CDR3 nucleotides: TGTGCCAGCAGTTTCTGGCAGGGTTTGGGTGGCTACACCTTC. Translated, it gives CASSFWQGLGGYTF.

The chain carries TRBV7-2 and TRBJ2-7; the match to TRBD1 covers 7 bases. Looked up from germline, CDR1 is SGHTA and CDR2 is FQGNSA. This CDR3 comprises 15 residues. Trimming cost V 5 bases and J 3 bases; bases outside gene matches: 10. CDR3 DNA sequence: TGTGCCAGCAGCGAAGGAGGACAGGTCTTCTACGAGCAGTACTTC. Protein sequence: CASSEGGQVFYEQYF.

The gene calls are TRBV11-2 and TRBJ2-2, with 10 positions matching TRBD2. Germline V gives CDR1 SGHAT, CDR2 FQNNGV. CDR3 length equals 16 residues. V was pared by 5 bases and J by 4 bases, with 7 bases of the junction left unmatched. The CDR3 loop is CASSPPSGSFTGELFF. CDR3 sequence (DNA): TGTGCCAGCAGCCCCCCTAGCGGGAGTTTCACCGGGGAGCTGTTTTTT.

The chain couples TRBV9 to TRBJ2-1, with 8 bases aligning to TRBD2. The CDR3 loop spans 15 amino acids. With V trimmed by 4 bases and J by 6 bases, 9 bases remained unmatched. From germline, CDR1 is SGDLS and CDR2 YYNGEE. CDR3 sequence (DNA): TGTGCCAGCAGCATTAGCGGGATCGAGGGCAATGAGCAGTTCTTC. Amino acid sequence: CASSISGIEGNEQFF.

This clone was seen a single time. The chain joins TRBV7-2 to TRBJ2-3; 7 bases are shared with TRBD1. CDR1 and CDR2 (germline): SGHTA, FQGNSA. The CDR3 length is 14 residues. J was trimmed by 1 base and V by 7 bases; bases with no gene match: 5. The CDR3 sequence: CASTGTARTDTQYF. CDR3 sequence (DNA): TGTGCCAGCACCGGGACAGCGCGCACAGATACGCAGTATTTT.

This chain links TRBV19 with TRBJ1-2, with D unresolved. Trimming took off 10 bases at V and 7 bases at J, with 19 bases between the two ends. Germline values: CDR1 LNHDA, CDR2 SQIVND (reference sequence). The CDR3 length is 13 residues. Written as DNA, the CDR3 is TGTGCCACAAAAGAGAGGTTGATGGGTGGCTACACCTTC. It is translated as CATKERLMGGYTF.

This rearrangement joins TRBV2 to TRBJ1-5, with D perhaps TRBD1 (6 bases). This CDR3 has 17 amino acids. Looked up from germline, CDR1 is SNHLY and CDR2 is FYNNEI. The V and J ends lost 7 bases and 2 bases respectively, with 21 bases between them. The CDR3 spells CASKEGVEGVRNQPQHF. The CDR3 region has the DNA TGTGCCAGCAAAGAGGGAGTCGAGGGGGTCCGCAATCAGCCCCAGCATTTT.

This chain links TRBV19 with TRBJ2-5, with 12 bases fitting TRBD2. Germline CDR1 reads LNHDA; CDR2 reads SQIVND (reference sequence). The CDR3 is made up of 17 amino acids. Trimming took 3 bases from V and 2 from J; bases not matched to a gene: 7. The CDR3 loop reads CASSIGTSGGLQETQYF. CDR3 bases: TGTGCCAGTAGTATCGGAACTAGCGGGGGGCTACAAGAGACCCAGTACTTC.

V gene TRBV19 combines with J gene TRBJ1-1; weak D call: TRBD1 (5 bases). Trimming took off 3 bases at V and 1 base at J, with 6 bases between the two ends. Germline V gives CDR1 LNHDA, CDR2 SQIVND (reference sequence). This CDR3 is 13 amino acids long. CDR3 nucleotide sequence: TGTGCCAGTAGTATCGGGGGGAACACTGAAGCTTTCTTT. Amino acid sequence: CASSIGGNTEAFF.

The chain is built from TRBV29-1 and TRBJ1-2, with TRBD1 matching 9 bases. V lost 6 bases and J lost 8; bases outside the gene matches: 7. The CDR3 is 12 residues long. The germline gives CDR1 SQVTM, CDR2 ANQGSEA. The CDR3 bases are TGCAGCGTGGAAACAGGGGGCCGGGGCTACACCTTC. Protein product: CSVETGGRGYTF.

This clone was detected only once. The V and J genes are TRBV7-9 and TRBJ2-1; 9 positions agree with TRBD2. Germline V gene lookup returns CDR1 SEHNR and CDR2 FQNEAQ (reference sequence). The CDR3 has 16 amino acids. Losses at the gene ends were 2 bases for V and 5 bases for J; bases not matched to a gene: 7. This CDR3 is CASSLSGRGGNNEQFF. The CDR3 DNA is TGTGCCAGCAGCTTAAGTGGGCGGGGGGGTAACAATGAGCAGTTCTTC.

The rearrangement joins TRBV5-8 to TRBJ1-5; D is perhaps TRBD1 (6 bases). Trimming pared 4 bases from V and 1 base from J, leaving 12 bases between. From germline, CDR1 is SGHTS and CDR2 YDEGEE. This CDR3 comprises 15 residues. CDR3 protein: CASSPGTISNQPQHF. CDR3 in DNA: TGTGCCAGCAGCCCCGGGACAATCAGCAATCAGCCCCAGCATTTT.

The gene calls are TRBV18 and TRBJ2-5, with D hard to call. The V and J ends lost 1 base and 1 base respectively, with 4 bases between them. Germline V gives CDR1 KGHSH, CDR2 LQKENI. CDR3 length: 13 amino acids. The CDR3 coding sequence is TGTGCCAGCTCACCACGAGGCCAAGAGACCCAGTACTTC. As protein: CASSPRGQETQYF.

The genes are TRBV9 and TRBJ1-2, with D unresolved. The V end was cut by 2 bases, the J end by 8 bases, with 13 bases between. CDR1 and CDR2 from the germline V gene are SGDLS and YYNGEE. The CDR3 has 13 amino acids. The CDR3, as DNA: TGTGCCAGCAGCGTGGAGGGAGACCGGGGCTACACCTTC. This gives the protein CASSVEGDRGYTF.

This clone came up a few times. The chain links TRBV6-5 to TRBJ1-2; D is ambiguous. The CDR3 is 13 residues long. Trimming took 5 bases from V and 5 from J, leaving 12 bases between them. CDR1 is MNHEY, CDR2 SVGAGI, per germline. The CDR3 DNA reads TGTGCCAGCAGTGAAACTGACACTTATGGCTACACCTTC. This encodes CASSETDTYGYTF.

This rearrangement joins TRBV7-3 to TRBJ1-4, with a tentative D call TRBD1 (5 bases). The ends were cut back, 0 bases at V and 0 bases at J, with 5 bases in the middle. Germline values: CDR1 SGHTA, CDR2 FQGTGA. The length of the CDR3 is 15 residues. CDR3: CASSLTGATNEKLFF. The CDR3 DNA reads TGTGCCAGCAGCTTAACAGGGGCAACTAATGAAAAACTGTTTTTT.

A few counts support this clone. This chain connects TRBV6-6 to TRBJ1-2; weak D call: TRBD1 (5 bases). V was cut by 10 bases and J by 14 bases, with 26 bases left in between. CDR3 length: 13 amino acids. The germline gives CDR1 MNHNY, CDR2 SVGAGI (reference sequence). CDR3 sequence: CAIFDMPLGRGTF. The CDR3 nucleotides are TGTGCCATCTTTGACATGCCTCTTGGGCGGGGGACCTTC.

The chain uses TRBV2 and TRBJ1-5; maybe TRBD1 (5 bases). V lost 2 bases and J 3 bases, leaving 14 bases between the germline ends. This CDR3 has 16 amino acids. The germline V gene encodes CDR1 SNHLY and CDR2 FYNNEI. The CDR3 reads CASSETDRGTNQPQHF. CDR3 DNA: TGTGCCAGCAGTGAAACCGACAGAGGAACCAATCAGCCCCAGCATTTT.

The CDR3 nucleotides read TGTGCCAGTAGTCTACAGGGTGTAAGCAATCAGCCCCAGCATTTT. This sequence encodes CASSLQGVSNQPQHF. This chain connects TRBV19 to TRBJ1-5, with D possibly being TRBD1 (6 bases). The CDR3 runs 15 residues. Trimming removed 5 bases at V and 1 base at J, with 12 bases between. Germline assignment: CDR1 LNHDA and CDR2 SQIVND (reference sequence).

The chain employs TRBV29-1 and TRBJ2-7; D gene uncertain. The CDR3 sequence is 12 residues long. V was pared by 2 bases and J by 1 base, with 6 bases between. Germline V gene sequence: CDR1 SQVTM, CDR2 ANQGSEA. DNA for the CDR3: TGCAGCGTTGAAACGCAGTCCTACGAGCAGTACTTC. This encodes CSVETQSYEQYF.

The chain uses TRBV27 and TRBJ2-3, with a weak D call TRBD1 (5 bases). The ends were cut back, 6 bases at V and 6 bases at J, with 19 bases in the middle. CDR3 length: 15 residues. Germline values: CDR1 MNHEY, CDR2 SMNVEV (reference sequence). The DNA for the CDR3 is TGTGCCAGCAGCCGCCTTGGGCAGGGCATGGATACGCAGTATTTT. Amino acid sequence: CASSRLGQGMDTQYF.

This clone occurred a few times. The chain combines TRBV5-1 with TRBJ2-7; TRBD2 aligns across 12 bases. The germline gives CDR1 SGHRS, CDR2 YFSETQ. V trimming: 0 bases; J trimming: 0 bases; junction bases outside the gene matches: 1. The CDR3 is 16 amino acids. The CDR3 reads CASSLAGLAGSYEQYF. Written as DNA, the CDR3 is TGCGCCAGCAGCTTGGCGGGACTAGCGGGCTCCTACGAGCAGTACTTC.

The chain combines TRBV28 with TRBJ1-4, with 7 bases identical to TRBD1. The CDR3 sequence is 14 residues long. Germline V CDR1 and CDR2: MDHEN, SYDVKM. J lost 7 bases, V lost 3 bases, and 5 bases had no gene match. CDR3 sequence: CASSFRQGSEKLFF. The CDR3 DNA follows: TGTGCCAGCAGTTTCCGACAGGGTAGTGAAAAACTGTTTTTT.

The chain links TRBV27 to TRBJ2-4; unclear D gene. The CDR3 spans 12 residues. Trimming cost V 4 bases and J 7 bases, with 8 bases left between them. Germline loops: CDR1 MNHEY, CDR2 SMNVEV (reference sequence). The CDR3, as DNA: TGTGCCAGCAGTTCTACTTCCAACATTCAGTACTTC. Amino acids: CASSSTSNIQYF.

This clone was observed a handful of times. The rearrangement uses TRBV7-3 and TRBJ2-1, with D possibly being TRBD1 (5 bases). Germline CDR1 reads SGHTA; CDR2 reads FQGTGA. The CDR3 length is 16 residues. V was pared by 0 bases and J by 4 bases, with 13 bases between. The CDR3 spells CASSLTAAGQYNEQFF. The CDR3 DNA sequence: TGTGCCAGCAGCTTAACGGCGGCAGGGCAGTACAATGAGCAGTTCTTC. Filled out from reference TRBV7-3 and TRBJ2-1, the complete variable domain reads GAGVSQTPSNKVTEKGKYVELRCDPISGHTALYWYRQSLGQGPEFLIYFQGTGAADDSGLPNDRFFAVRPEGSVSTLKIQRTERGDSAVYLCASSLTAAGQYNEQFFGPGTRLTVL.

V gene TRBV6-1 combines with J gene TRBJ2-7; no clear D. Per the germline V gene, CDR1 is MNHNS and CDR2 is SASEGT. The germline V and J ends were trimmed by 1 base and 1 base, with 5 bases remaining between them. This CDR3 is 13 amino acids long. In DNA, the CDR3 is TGTGCCAGCAGTGAAGGACTGTCCTACGAGCAGTACTTC. This sequence encodes CASSEGLSYEQYF.

In this sample, this clone turned up a few times. The J gene is TRBJ1-3, the V gene TRBV7-2; 8 nucleotides line up with TRBD1. The CDR3 length is 16 residues. Trimming took 5 bases from V and 1 from J; bases not matched to a gene: 7. Germline V CDR1 and CDR2: SGHTA, FQGNSA. The CDR3 here is CASSVTGELSGNTIYF. DNA for the CDR3: TGTGCCAGCAGCGTGACAGGGGAACTTTCTGGAAACACCATATATTTT.

J is TRBJ1-5 and V is TRBV5-3; TRBD1 matches 10 bases. TRBV5-3 is designated an ORF whose function remains uncertain. The J segment lost 6 bases and the V segment lost 1 base, leaving 4 bases of the junction unmatched. The CDR3 extends over 15 amino acids. The CDR3 coding sequence is TGTGCCAGAAGCTTGTCGGACAGGGGGTTTCAGCCCCAGCATTTT. This gives the protein CARSLSDRGFQPQHF.